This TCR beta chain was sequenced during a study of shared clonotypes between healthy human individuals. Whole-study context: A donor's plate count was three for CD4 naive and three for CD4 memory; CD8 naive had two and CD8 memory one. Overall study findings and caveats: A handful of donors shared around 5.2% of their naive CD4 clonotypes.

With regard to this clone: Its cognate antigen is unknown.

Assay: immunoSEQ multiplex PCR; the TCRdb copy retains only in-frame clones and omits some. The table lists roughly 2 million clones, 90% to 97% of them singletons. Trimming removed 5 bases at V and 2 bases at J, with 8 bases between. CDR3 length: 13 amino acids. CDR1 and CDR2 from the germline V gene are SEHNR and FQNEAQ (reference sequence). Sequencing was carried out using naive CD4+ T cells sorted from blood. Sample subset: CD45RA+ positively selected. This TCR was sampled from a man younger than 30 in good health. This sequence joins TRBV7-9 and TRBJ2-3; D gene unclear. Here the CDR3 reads CASSHPATDTQYF. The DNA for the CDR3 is TGTGCCAGCAGCCACCCGGCCACAGATACGCAGTATTTT.